This entry is about one TCR beta chain. The antigen is undetermined. This sample was taken from a study of CD8 T cells in ankylosing spondylitis. Study results and caveats: Disease-linked clones reportedly showed significant enrichment in matched ankylosing spondylitis synovial fluid. Ankylosing spondylitis blood seemed to carry a telltale TCR beta motif made of about 8 highly homologous variants. Some of the motif variants had earlier been found in reactive arthritis patients' fluid and blood.

Construction of TCR beta libraries was performed using quantitative 5'-RACE with molecular barcodes. TCRdb processed the 5' RACE reads anew with MiXCR; each CDR3 protein has one entry. The table lists about 220,000 distinct CDR3 sequences, roughly 10% of them singletons, with 21% in the top ten. The receptor was derived from a male donor with ankylosing spondylitis or in good health (not recorded which). The sequencing sample was made of blood, either unsorted or a sorted T cell fraction (not recorded which).

Here the CDR3 reads CASSPMSSYNEQFF. Written as DNA, the CDR3 is TGTGCCAGCTCACCGATGAGCTCCTACAATGAGCAGTTCTTC. The rearrangement links TRBV18 to TRBJ2-1; D not resolved. V shed 3 bases and J shed 0 bases, with 6 bases lying between them. The CDR3 extends over 14 amino acids. Germline V gene lookup returns CDR1 KGHSH and CDR2 LQKENI.